The 28 T cell receptor beta chains presented below share a single source sample, sequenced in a study of blood T cell repertoires in COVID-19. Some clones are missing from TCRdb's copy, which holds only in-frame ones; the method was immunoSEQ multiplex PCR. In the table there are 95,000 to 150,000 clones, approximately 90% of which are singletons. The sequenced sample was peripheral blood. The receptors stem from a man in his forties or fifties with acute or convalescent COVID-19.

The chain carries TRBV14 and TRBJ2-7; 8 nucleotides agree with TRBD2. This CDR3 comprises 15 residues. With V trimmed by 0 bases and J by 2 bases, 3 bases remained unmatched. Germline lookup yields CDR1 SGHDN and CDR2 FVKESK. CDR3 sequence: CASSQESGSAYEQYF. The CDR3 DNA reads as TGTGCCAGCAGCCAAGAAAGCGGGAGCGCCTACGAGCAGTACTTC.

This clone was picked up one time. The chain combines TRBV10-3 with TRBJ2-4; D unresolved. The CDR3 sequence is 15 residues long. Per the germline V gene, CDR1 is ENHRY and CDR2 is SYGVKD. V was clipped by 0 bases and J by 6 bases, with 12 bases between them. CDR3 sequence: CAISESSQTVNIQYF. The CDR3 nucleotides are TGTGCCATCAGTGAGTCGAGCCAGACTGTAAACATTCAGTACTTC.

The J gene is TRBJ1-5, the V gene TRBV27; 7 bases match TRBD1. This CDR3 spans 17 amino acids. V lost 5 bases to trimming and J lost 0 bases; unmatched junction nucleotides: 10. CDR1 MNHEY and CDR2 SMNVEV come from the germline V gene (reference sequence). CDR3 bases: TGTGCCAGCAGTAAAAAAATAGACAGGGTTAGCAATCAGCCCCAGCATTTT. Protein product: CASSKKIDRVSNQPQHF.

This clone was seen once. The chain joins TRBV6-1 to TRBJ2-7; 8 bases align to TRBD2. The germline V gene has CDR1 MNHNS and CDR2 SASEGT. This CDR3 is 17 amino acids long. V was clipped by 1 base and J by 4 bases; unmatched bases: 12. The CDR3 here is CASSEGGAGGFPYEQYF. As DNA, the CDR3 is TGTGCCAGCAGTGAAGGAGGGGCGGGAGGCTTTCCTTACGAGCAGTACTTC.

V and J are TRBV6-1 and TRBJ1-2, with D tentatively TRBD1 (5 bases). CDR3 length equals 12 residues. Looked up from germline, CDR1 is MNHNS and CDR2 is SASEGT. The V and J ends lost 3 bases and 8 bases respectively, with 10 bases between them. CDR3 DNA: TGTGCCAGCAGTGATCAGGGAGGAGGCTACACCTTC. This codes for CASSDQGGGYTF.

The chain couples TRBV6-4 to TRBJ2-1; tentatively, D is TRBD2 (6 bases). The CDR3 has 15 residues. Germline V gene data show CDR1 as MRHNA and CDR2 as SNTAGT. V lost 0 bases and J lost 8, with 14 bases in between. The CDR3 DNA follows: TGTGCCAGCAGTGACTCGATGACTTGGGGGGATGAGCAGTTCTTC. This translates into CASSDSMTWGDEQFF.

This clone was seen a single time. The V and J genes are TRBV6-4 and TRBJ1-1; D is unresolved. CDR3 length: 15 residues. V dropped 4 bases and J dropped 2 bases, with 14 bases sitting between them. CDR1 and CDR2 from the germline V gene are MRHNA and SNTAGT. CDR3 nucleotide sequence: TGTGCCAGCAGTGCCACTCATGAGGGAAACACTGAAGCTTTCTTT. It yields the protein CASSATHEGNTEAFF.

With regard to this clone: A junction end diverges from the germline sequence, so it may reflect a read error. This sequence joins TRBV3-1 (or the pseudogene TRBV3-2) and TRBJ2-2, with D hard to call. Germline lookup yields CDR1 LGHDT and CDR2 YNNKEL (reference sequence). This CDR3 comprises 21 residues. CDR3 residues: CASNQKAGFRGAHSNTGELFF. The CDR3 DNA follows: TGTGCCAGCAACCAAAAAGCCGGCTTCCGTGGAGCGCACTCGAACACCGGGGAGCTGTTTTTT.

The chain joins TRBV7-2 to TRBJ2-1, with TRBD2 matching 10 bases. J gave up 15 bases and V 1 base, and 9 bases lay outside the gene matches. The CDR3 loop spans 14 amino acids. Germline V gene sequence: CDR1 SGHTA, CDR2 FQGNSA. CDR3 amino acids: CASSLDSGGASRFF. The CDR3 nucleotides read TGTGCCAGCAGCTTAGACAGCGGGGGGGCTTCCCGGTTCTTC.

This clone was seen more than once but under ten times. CDR3: CASSLDTGLGYEQYF. The CDR3 coding sequence is TGTGCCAGCAGCTTGGACACGGGACTCGGCTACGAGCAGTACTTC. The chain couples TRBV7-6 to TRBJ2-7; TRBD2 is a possible D gene (6 bases). Deletions cut 3 bases from V and 3 bases from J, with 15 bases between. The germline V gene has CDR1 SGHVS and CDR2 FNYEAQ. The CDR3 contains 15 residues. Combining the CDR3 with reference TRBV7-6 and TRBJ2-7 gives the whole variable domain GAGVSQSPRYKVTKRGQDVALRCDPISGHVSLYWYRQALGQGPEFLTYFNYEAQQDKSGLPNDRFSAERPEGSISTLTIQRTEQRDSAMYRCASSLDTGLGYEQYFGPGTRLTVT.

The rearrangement links TRBV27 to TRBJ1-5; D not resolved. There are 16 residues in the CDR3. CDR1 and CDR2 (germline): MNHEY, SMNVEV (reference sequence). Trimming cost V 6 bases and J 0 bases, with 15 bases left between them. The CDR3 DNA is TGTGCCAGCAGCCGAATAGCCAGCTATAGCAATCAGCCCCAGCATTTT. It translates to CASSRIASYSNQPQHF.

The chain is built from TRBV11-2 and TRBJ2-7, with 10 bases matching TRBD1. The CDR3 spans 15 residues. Germline trimming cut 4 bases from V and 5 bases from J; bases unmatched to any gene: 8. The germline V gene has CDR1 SGHAT and CDR2 FQNNGV. As DNA, the CDR3 is TGTGCCAGCAGCTACACCGGGACAGGGGTACACGAGCAGTACTTC. This codes for CASSYTGTGVHEQYF.

This chain joins TRBV30 and TRBJ1-6; TRBD1 agrees at 12 bases. The germline V gene encodes CDR1 GTSNPN and CDR2 SVGIG (reference sequence). Trimming at V came to 5 bases and at J to 5 bases, leaving 4 bases not matched to a gene. The CDR3 has 15 amino acids. The CDR3 region has the DNA TGTGCCTGGGGGGGACAGGGGGCCGATAATTCACCCCTCCACTTT. Its translation: CAWGGQGADNSPLHF.

The rearrangement uses TRBV7-3 and TRBJ1-1; D ambiguous. Trimming left V 5 bases short and J 3 bases short, with 10 bases between. The CDR3 has 13 residues. The germline V gene encodes CDR1 SGHTA and CDR2 FQGTGA. For the CDR3, the DNA is TGTGCCAGCAGCCTTGAGGGAGACACTGAAGCTTTCTTT. Translating gives CASSLEGDTEAFF.

The gene calls are TRBV4-3 and TRBJ1-1; D may be TRBD1 (6 bases). Germline CDR1 LGHNA, CDR2 YSLEER. The CDR3 covers 14 residues. V gave up 6 bases and J gave up 5 bases, with 16 bases separating them. The CDR3 region has the DNA TGCGCCAGCAGTCATCGGGGGGCCGGGACTGAAGCTTTCTTT. This translates into CASSHRGAGTEAFF.

This chain links TRBV10-3 with TRBJ1-4, with 7 bases matching TRBD1. Germline loops: CDR1 ENHRY, CDR2 SYGVKD. Trimming took 4 bases from V and 5 from J; bases not matched to a gene: 4. The CDR3 has 14 amino acids. Written as DNA, the CDR3 is TGTGCCATCAGTGCCGGGACAGAGAATGAAAAACTGTTTTTT. Translation gives CAISAGTENEKLFF.

The chain carries TRBV6-6 and TRBJ1-1, with TRBD1 matching over 7 bases. The V segment lost 11 bases and the J segment 4 bases; nucleotides outside the gene matches: 10. The CDR3 has 13 amino acids. Germline V gene lookup returns CDR1 MNHNY and CDR2 SVGAGI (reference sequence). The CDR3 DNA reads TGTGCCGGGGGGAAGGGGGCAGCCACTGAAGCTTTCTTT. Protein: CAGGKGAATEAFF.

V usage is TRBV19 and J usage is TRBJ1-1; no clear D. The germline gives CDR1 LNHDA, CDR2 SQIVND (reference sequence). V was cut by 3 bases and J by 1 base, with 9 bases left in between. The CDR3 loop spans 14 amino acids. For the CDR3, the DNA is TGTGCCAGTAGTATGAGGGCGTCGAACACTGAAGCTTTCTTT. Protein product: CASSMRASNTEAFF.

V is TRBV29-1 and J is TRBJ2-5; a possible D gene is TRBD1 (5 bases). CDR1 is SQVTM and CDR2 is ANQGSEA in the germline V gene. V was trimmed by 4 bases and J by 4 bases, leaving 7 bases between them. The length of the CDR3 is 11 residues. For the CDR3, the DNA is TGCAGCGTTGGACAGTCAGAGACCCAGTACTTC. Residues: CSVGQSETQYF.

This chain joins TRBV6-5 and TRBJ1-5, with 10 bases identical to TRBD1. Trimming took 6 bases from V and 4 from J; bases not matched to a gene: 6. The CDR3 spans 15 residues. CDR1 and CDR2 from the germline V gene are MNHEY and SVGAGI. The CDR3 loop reads CASRETGGANQPQHF. For the CDR3, the DNA is TGTGCCAGCAGAGAGACAGGGGGCGCGAATCAGCCCCAGCATTTT.

This clone was recorded only once. The rearrangement links TRBV14 to TRBJ1-1, with D possibly being TRBD1 (5 bases). The CDR3 covers 16 residues. The germline gives CDR1 SGHDN, CDR2 FVKESK. V shed 4 bases and J shed 4 bases, with 19 bases lying between them. CDR3 DNA: TGTGCCAGCAGCCTAGTGAGTGGGGTGGGGGGCACTGAAGCTTTCTTT. The encoded protein is CASSLVSGVGGTEAFF.

The chain links TRBV7-2 to TRBJ2-3; TRBD2 agrees at 10 bases. The V segment lost 0 bases and the J segment 10 bases; nucleotides outside the gene matches: 10. Germline V lookup: CDR1 SGHTA, CDR2 FQGNSA. CDR3 length: 16 residues. This CDR3 reads CASSLARLAGERSQYF. The CDR3, as DNA: TGTGCCAGCAGCTTAGCGCGGCTAGCGGGAGAGAGGTCGCAGTATTTT.

This rearrangement joins TRBV4-3 to TRBJ2-3, with 8 positions matching TRBD1. Germline CDR1 is LGHNA and CDR2 is YSLEER. This CDR3 contains 16 residues. The V gene end was trimmed by 2 bases and the J gene end by 2 bases; junction bases not matched to a gene: 6. In DNA, the CDR3 is TGCGCCAGCAGCCAAAGGACAGGGCAAATCACAGATACGCAGTATTTT. Protein product: CASSQRTGQITDTQYF.

The chain is built from TRBV7-9 and TRBJ2-5; D is perhaps TRBD1 (6 bases). Trimming took off 5 bases at V and 0 bases at J, with 16 bases between the two ends. CDR3 length equals 16 residues. Germline V gene lookup returns CDR1 SEHNR and CDR2 FQNEAQ (reference sequence). The CDR3 DNA is TGTGCCAGCAGCCCGGAATTTACAGGGTACCAAGAGACCCAGTACTTC. Translating it yields CASSPEFTGYQETQYF.

V gene TRBV19 combines with J gene TRBJ2-1; tentative D call: TRBD2 (5 bases). The CDR3 sequence is 16 residues long. Germline V gene data show CDR1 as LNHDA and CDR2 as SQIVND (reference sequence). V lost 6 bases, J lost 6 bases, and 21 bases lay in between. The CDR3 DNA reads as TGTGCCAGTAGACAAGCGGACTCCCGGTCGATCAATGAGCAGTTCTTC. This codes for CASRQADSRSINEQFF. The entire variable domain, with the rest obtained from reference TRBV19 and TRBJ2-1, is as follows: DGGITQSPKYLFRKEGQNVTLSCEQNLNHDAMYWYRQDPGQGLRLIYYSQIVNDFQKGDIAEGYSVSREKKESFPLTVTSAQKNPTAFYLCASRQADSRSINEQFFGPGTRLTVL.

J is TRBJ1-1 and V is TRBV6-5; 9 nucleotides align to TRBD1. V gave up 5 bases and J gave up 5 bases; unmatched junction bases: 9. The CDR3 loop spans 15 amino acids. From germline, CDR1 is MNHEY and CDR2 SVGAGI. The CDR3 loop is CASSTLQGAGTEAFF. CDR3 coding DNA: TGTGCCAGCAGTACTTTACAGGGGGCGGGAACTGAAGCTTTCTTT.

V gene TRBV29-1 combines with J gene TRBJ1-2, with D maybe TRBD1 (5 bases). This CDR3 is 13 amino acids long. Trimming took off 4 bases at V and 6 bases at J, with 15 bases between the two ends. CDR1 and CDR2 from the germline V gene are SQVTM and ANQGSEA. The CDR3: CSVAQGGENGYTF. The CDR3 bases are TGCAGCGTTGCCCAGGGAGGTGAAAATGGCTACACCTTC.

This clone has just a few counts. The CDR3 DNA is TGTGCCAGTACGGGGGTTTATAGCAATCAGCCCCAGCATTTT. As protein: CASTGVYSNQPQHF. This chain uses TRBV19 with TRBJ1-5, with a weak D call TRBD1 (5 bases). The V end was cut by 7 bases, the J end by 0 bases, with 10 bases between. The CDR3 has 14 amino acids. CDR1 is LNHDA, CDR2 SQIVND, per germline (reference sequence).